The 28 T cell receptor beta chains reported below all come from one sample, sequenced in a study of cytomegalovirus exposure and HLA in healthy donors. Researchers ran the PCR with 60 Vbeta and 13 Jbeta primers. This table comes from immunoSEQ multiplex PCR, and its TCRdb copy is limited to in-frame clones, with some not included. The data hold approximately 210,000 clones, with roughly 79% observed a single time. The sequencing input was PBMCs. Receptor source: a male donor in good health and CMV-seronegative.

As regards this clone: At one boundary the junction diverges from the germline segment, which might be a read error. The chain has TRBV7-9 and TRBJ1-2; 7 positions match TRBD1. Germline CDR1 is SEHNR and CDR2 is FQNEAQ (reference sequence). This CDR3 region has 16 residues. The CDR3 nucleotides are TGTTCCAGCAGCTTAGCGGGGACAGAATCCCCCTATGGCTACACCTTC. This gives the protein CSSSLAGTESPYGYTF.

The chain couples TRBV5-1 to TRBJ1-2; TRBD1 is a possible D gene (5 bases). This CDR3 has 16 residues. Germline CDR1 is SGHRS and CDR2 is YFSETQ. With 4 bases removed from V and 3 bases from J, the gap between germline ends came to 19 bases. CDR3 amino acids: CASSPGPRGGDYGYTF. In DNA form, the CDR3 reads TGCGCCAGCAGCCCGGGGCCAAGGGGAGGTGACTATGGCTACACCTTC.

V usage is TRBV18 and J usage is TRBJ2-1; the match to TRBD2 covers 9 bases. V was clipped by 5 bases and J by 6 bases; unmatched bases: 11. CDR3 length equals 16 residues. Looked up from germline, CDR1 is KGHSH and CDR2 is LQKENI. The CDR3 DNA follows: TGTGCCAGCTCATCGAATAGCGGGGGAGCGTTCAATGAGCAGTTCTTC. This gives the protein CASSSNSGGAFNEQFF.

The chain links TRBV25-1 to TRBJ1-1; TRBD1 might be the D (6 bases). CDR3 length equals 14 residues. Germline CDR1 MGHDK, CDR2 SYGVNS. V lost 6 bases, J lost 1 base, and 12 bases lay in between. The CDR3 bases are TGTGCCAGCAGGGGGCAGGGGAAGAACACTGAAGCTTTCTTT. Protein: CASRGQGKNTEAFF.

The CDR3 DNA sequence: TGTGCCAGCAGCTTAGGGACAACCTTGAACACTGAAGCTTTCTTT. This codes for CASSLGTTLNTEAFF. The rearrangement links TRBV7-9 to TRBJ1-1; a possible D gene is TRBD1 (5 bases). The CDR3 runs to 15 residues. The germline V gene encodes CDR1 SEHNR and CDR2 FQNEAQ (reference sequence). The V and J ends lost 1 base and 0 bases respectively, with 9 bases between them.

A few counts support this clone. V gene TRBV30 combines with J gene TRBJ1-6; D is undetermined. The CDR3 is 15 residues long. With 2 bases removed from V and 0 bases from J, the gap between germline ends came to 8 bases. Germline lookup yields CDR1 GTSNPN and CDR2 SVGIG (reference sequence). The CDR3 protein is CAWSRGSSYNSPLHF. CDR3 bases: TGTGCCTGGAGTCGTGGGAGCTCCTATAATTCACCCCTCCACTTT. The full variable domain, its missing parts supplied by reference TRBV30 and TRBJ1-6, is SQTIHQWPATLVQPVGSPLSLECTVEGTSNPNLYWYRQAAGRGLQLLFYSVGIGQISSEVPQNLSASRPQDRQFILSSKKLLLSDSGFYLCAWSRGSSYNSPLHFGNGTRLTVT.

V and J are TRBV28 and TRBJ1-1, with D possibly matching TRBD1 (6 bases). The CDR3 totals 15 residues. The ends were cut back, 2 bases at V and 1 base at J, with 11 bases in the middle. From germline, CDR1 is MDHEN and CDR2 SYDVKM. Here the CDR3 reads CASSLIGQPNTEAFF. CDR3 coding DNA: TGTGCCAGCAGTTTAATCGGACAGCCGAACACTGAAGCTTTCTTT.

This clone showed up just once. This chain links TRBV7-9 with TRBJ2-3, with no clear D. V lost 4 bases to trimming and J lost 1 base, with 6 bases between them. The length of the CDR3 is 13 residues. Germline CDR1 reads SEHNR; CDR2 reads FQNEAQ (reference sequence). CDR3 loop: CASSYTRTDTQYF. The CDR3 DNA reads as TGTGCCAGCAGCTACACCCGCACAGATACGCAGTATTTT.

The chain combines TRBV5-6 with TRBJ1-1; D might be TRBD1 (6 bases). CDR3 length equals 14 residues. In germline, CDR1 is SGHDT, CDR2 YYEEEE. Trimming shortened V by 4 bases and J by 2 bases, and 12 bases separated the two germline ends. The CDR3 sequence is CASSRAGVNTEAFF. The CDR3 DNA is TGTGCCAGCAGCCGCGCAGGGGTTAACACTGAAGCTTTCTTT.

The CDR3, as DNA: TGCGCCAGCAGCTTGGGCGGATACTATGGCTACACCTTC. Translated: CASSLGGYYGYTF. The rearrangement uses TRBV5-1 and TRBJ1-2, with D uncertain. The germline V gene has CDR1 SGHRS and CDR2 YFSETQ. CDR3 length equals 13 residues. Trimming took 0 bases from V and 3 from J, leaving 6 bases between them. Full variable domain (remainder filled in from reference TRBV5-1 and TRBJ1-2): KAGVTQTPRYLIKTRGQQVTLSCSPISGHRSVSWYQQTPGQGLQFLFEYFSETQRNKGNFPGRFSGRQFSNSRSEMNVSTLELGDSALYLCASSLGGYYGYTFGSGTRLTVV.

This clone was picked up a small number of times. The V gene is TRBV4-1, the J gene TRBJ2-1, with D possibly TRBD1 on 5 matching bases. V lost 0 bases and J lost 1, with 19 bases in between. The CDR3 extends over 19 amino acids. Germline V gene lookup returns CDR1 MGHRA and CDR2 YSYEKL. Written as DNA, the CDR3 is TGCGCCAGCAGCCAAGATGGTCTGGGGCCCAAGACGTCCTACAATGAGCAGTTCTTC. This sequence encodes CASSQDGLGPKTSYNEQFF.

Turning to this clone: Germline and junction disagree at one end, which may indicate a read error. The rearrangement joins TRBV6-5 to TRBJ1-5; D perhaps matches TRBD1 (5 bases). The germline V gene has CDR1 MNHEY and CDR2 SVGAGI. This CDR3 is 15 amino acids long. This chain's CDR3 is CVSSYAGRGNQPQHF. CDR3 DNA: TGTGTCAGCAGTTACGCAGGGCGAGGCAATCAGCCCCAGCATTTT.

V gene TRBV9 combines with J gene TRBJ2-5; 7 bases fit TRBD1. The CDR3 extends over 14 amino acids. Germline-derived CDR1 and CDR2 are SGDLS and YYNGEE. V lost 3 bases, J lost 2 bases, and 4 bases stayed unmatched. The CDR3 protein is CASSEGAPQETQYF. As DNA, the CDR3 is TGTGCCAGCAGCGAGGGGGCGCCACAAGAGACCCAGTACTTC.

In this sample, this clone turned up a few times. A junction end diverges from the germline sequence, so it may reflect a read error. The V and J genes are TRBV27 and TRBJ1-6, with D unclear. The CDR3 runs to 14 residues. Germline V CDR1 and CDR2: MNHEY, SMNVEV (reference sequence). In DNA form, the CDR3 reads TGTGCCTGCAGGCGGGGAATCTTTAATTCACCCCTCCACTTT. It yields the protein CACRRGIFNSPLHF.

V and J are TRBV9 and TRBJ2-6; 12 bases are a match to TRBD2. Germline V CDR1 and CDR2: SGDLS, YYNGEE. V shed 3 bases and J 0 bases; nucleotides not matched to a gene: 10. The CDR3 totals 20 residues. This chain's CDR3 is CASSANLRGLAGSGANVLTF. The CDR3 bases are TGTGCCAGCAGCGCCAATCTCCGGGGACTAGCGGGCTCTGGGGCCAACGTCCTGACTTTC.

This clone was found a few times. The CDR3 sequence: CASSQAGGAYEQYF. CDR3 sequence (DNA): TGTGCCAGCAGCCAAGCGGGAGGGGCCTACGAGCAGTACTTC. The rearrangement uses TRBV4-2 and TRBJ2-7; 8 positions match TRBD2. Germline V gene data show CDR1 as LGHNA and CDR2 as YNFKEQ. Unmatched junction bases numbered 1, after V lost 1 base and J lost 2 bases. The CDR3 spans 14 residues.

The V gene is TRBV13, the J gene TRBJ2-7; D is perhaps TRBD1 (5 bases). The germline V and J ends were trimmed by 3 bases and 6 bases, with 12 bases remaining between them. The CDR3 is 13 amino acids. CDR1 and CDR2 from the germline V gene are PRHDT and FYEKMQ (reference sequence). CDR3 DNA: TGTGCCAGCAGCTTTAATCAGGGTCGCGAGCAGTACTTC. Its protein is CASSFNQGREQYF.

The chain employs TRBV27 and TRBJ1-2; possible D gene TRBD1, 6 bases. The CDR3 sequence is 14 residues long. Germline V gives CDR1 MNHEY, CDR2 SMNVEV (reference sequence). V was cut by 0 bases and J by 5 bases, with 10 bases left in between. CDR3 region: CASSLSPRGYGYTF. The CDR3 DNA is TGTGCCAGCAGTTTATCCCCCAGGGGTTATGGCTACACCTTC.

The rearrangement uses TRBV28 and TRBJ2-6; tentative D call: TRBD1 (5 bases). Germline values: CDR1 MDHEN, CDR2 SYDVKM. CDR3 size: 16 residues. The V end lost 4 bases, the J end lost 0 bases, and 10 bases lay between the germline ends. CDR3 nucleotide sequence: TGTGCCAGCAGTTCTCCAGGGTCCTCTGGGGCCAACGTCCTGACTTTC. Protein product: CASSSPGSSGANVLTF. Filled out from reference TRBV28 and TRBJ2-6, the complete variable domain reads DVKVTQSSRYLVKRTGEKVFLECVQDMDHENMFWYRQDPGLGLRLIYFSYDVKMKEKGDIPEGYSVSREKKERFSLILESASTNQTSMYLCASSSPGSSGANVLTFGAGSRLTVL.

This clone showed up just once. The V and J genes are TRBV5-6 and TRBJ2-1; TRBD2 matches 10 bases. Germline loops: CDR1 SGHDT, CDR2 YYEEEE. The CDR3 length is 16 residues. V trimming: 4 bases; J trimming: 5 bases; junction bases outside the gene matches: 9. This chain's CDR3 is CASSNEGLAGDNEQFF. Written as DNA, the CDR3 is TGTGCCAGCAGCAACGAGGGGCTAGCGGGGGACAATGAGCAGTTCTTC.

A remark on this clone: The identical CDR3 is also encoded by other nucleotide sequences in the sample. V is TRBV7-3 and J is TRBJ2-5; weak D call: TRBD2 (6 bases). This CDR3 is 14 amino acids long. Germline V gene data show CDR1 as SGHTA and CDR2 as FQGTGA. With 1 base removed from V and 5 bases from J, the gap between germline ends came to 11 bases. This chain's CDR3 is CASSLSGGAETQYF. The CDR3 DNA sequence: TGTGCCAGCAGCTTAAGTGGAGGGGCTGAGACCCAGTACTTC.

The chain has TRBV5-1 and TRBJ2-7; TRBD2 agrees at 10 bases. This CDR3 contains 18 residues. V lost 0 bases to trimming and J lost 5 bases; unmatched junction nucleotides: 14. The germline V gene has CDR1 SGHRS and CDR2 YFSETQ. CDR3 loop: CASSLAHLAGVPGDEQYF. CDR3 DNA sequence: TGCGCCAGCAGCTTGGCCCACCTAGCGGGGGTGCCTGGGGACGAGCAGTACTTC.

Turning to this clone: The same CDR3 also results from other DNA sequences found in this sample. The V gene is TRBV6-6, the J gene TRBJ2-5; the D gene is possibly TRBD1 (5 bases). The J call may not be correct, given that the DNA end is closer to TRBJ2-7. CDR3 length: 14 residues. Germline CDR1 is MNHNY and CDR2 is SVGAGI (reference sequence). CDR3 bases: TGTGCCAGCAGTTACTCCGACAGTTCCTACGAGCAGTACTTC. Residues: CASSYSDSSYEQYF.

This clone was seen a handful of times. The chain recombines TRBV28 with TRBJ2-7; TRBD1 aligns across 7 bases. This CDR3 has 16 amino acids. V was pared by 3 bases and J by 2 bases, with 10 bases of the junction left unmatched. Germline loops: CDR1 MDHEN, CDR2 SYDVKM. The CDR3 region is CASSFPTGAGAYEQYF. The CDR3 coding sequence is TGTGCCAGCAGTTTCCCCACAGGGGCCGGGGCCTACGAGCAGTACTTC.

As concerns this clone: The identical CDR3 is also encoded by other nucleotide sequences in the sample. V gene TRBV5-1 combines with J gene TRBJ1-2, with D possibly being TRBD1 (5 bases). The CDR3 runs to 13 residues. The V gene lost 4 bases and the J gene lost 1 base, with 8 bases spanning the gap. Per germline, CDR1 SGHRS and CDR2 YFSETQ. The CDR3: CASSPQGNYGYTF. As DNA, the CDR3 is TGCGCCAGCAGCCCCCAGGGTAACTATGGCTACACCTTC.

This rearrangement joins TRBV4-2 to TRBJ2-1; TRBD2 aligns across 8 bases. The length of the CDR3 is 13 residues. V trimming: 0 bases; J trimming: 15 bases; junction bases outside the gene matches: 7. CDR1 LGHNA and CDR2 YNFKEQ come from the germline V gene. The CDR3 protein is CASSQEGAGGPFF. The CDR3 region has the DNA TGTGCCAGCAGCCAAGAGGGCGCGGGGGGCCCGTTCTTC.

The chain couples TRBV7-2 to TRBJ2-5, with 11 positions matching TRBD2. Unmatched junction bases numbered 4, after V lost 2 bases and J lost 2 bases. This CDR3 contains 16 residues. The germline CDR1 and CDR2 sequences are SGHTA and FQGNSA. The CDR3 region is CASSLSASGRQETQYF. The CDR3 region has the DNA TGTGCCAGCAGCTTATCGGCTAGCGGGAGGCAAGAGACCCAGTACTTC.

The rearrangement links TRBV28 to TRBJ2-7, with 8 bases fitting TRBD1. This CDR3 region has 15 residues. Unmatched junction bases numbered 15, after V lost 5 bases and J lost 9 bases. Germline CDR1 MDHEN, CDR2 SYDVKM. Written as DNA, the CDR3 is TGTGCCAGCAGTCTACGGACAGGGTTATGGGTGCGGCAGTACTTC. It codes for CASSLRTGLWVRQYF.